Listed below are T cell receptor beta chains from one sample, sequenced in a study of blood T cell repertoires in COVID-19. TCRdb's table, derived via immunoSEQ multiplex PCR, lists solely in-frame clones and lacks some. This sample has more than 150,000 clones, with roughly 87% found just once. The specimen was PBMCs or T cells enriched from blood (not recorded which). The receptors come from a woman aged 45-65 years who had recovered from COVID-19. Both conserved end residues are part of each CDR3. D genes are given only for firm matches. Clone size appears in some rows only: once, few, many, or a class for an expanded clone.

CDR3 protein: CASSLYSSGRGVYGYTF; CDR3 DNA: TGTGCCAGCAGCTTATATTCGTCGGGACGGGGGGTCTATGGCTACACCTTC; clone size: few; V gene: TRBV7-2; J gene: TRBJ1-2; D gene: -
CDR3 protein: CASSIWGTTNTEAFF; CDR3 DNA: TGTGCCAGTAGTATATGGGGCACCACGAACACTGAAGCTTTCTTT; clone size: -; V gene: TRBV19; J gene: TRBJ1-1; D gene: -
CDR3 protein: CASSPTRFEQYF; CDR3 DNA: TGTGCCAGCAGCCCCACTAGATTCGAGCAGTACTTC; clone size: -; V gene: TRBV12-3/TRBV12-4; J gene: TRBJ2-7; D gene: -
CDR3 protein: CASSSRTSGFNTDTQYF; CDR3 DNA: TGTGCCAGCAGCTCCCGGACTAGCGGTTTCAACACAGATACGCAGTATTTT; clone size: once; V gene: TRBV7-2; J gene: TRBJ2-3; D gene: TRBD2
CDR3 protein: CASRSGQMNTGELFF; CDR3 DNA: TGTGCCAGCAGATCGGGACAAATGAACACCGGGGAGCTGTTTTTT; clone size: -; V gene: TRBV7-6; J gene: TRBJ2-2; D gene: -
CDR3 protein: CASSLRLAGVDEQFF; CDR3 DNA: TGTGCCAGCAGCTTGAGACTAGCGGGAGTGGATGAGCAGTTCTTC; clone size: -; V gene: TRBV5-4; J gene: TRBJ2-1; D gene: TRBD2
CDR3 protein: CATSDSRVPRDTQYF; CDR3 DNA: TGTGCCACCAGTGATTCCCGGGTTCCCAGAGATACGCAGTATTTT; clone size: -; V gene: TRBV24-1; J gene: TRBJ2-3; D gene: -
CDR3 protein: CASRQGAIYGYTF; CDR3 DNA: TGTGCCAGTAGACAGGGGGCAATATATGGCTACACCTTC; clone size: -; V gene: TRBV19; J gene: TRBJ1-2; D gene: TRBD1
CDR3 protein: CASSWTDPVYEQYF; CDR3 DNA: TGTGCCAGCAGTTGGACAGACCCCGTCTACGAGCAGTACTTC; clone size: -; V gene: TRBV28; J gene: TRBJ2-7; D gene: -
CDR3 protein: CASSQAFNAGPGEKLFF; CDR3 DNA: TGTGCCAGCAGTCAAGCTTTTAACGCGGGACCCGGAGAAAAACTGTTTTTT; clone size: -; V gene: TRBV28; J gene: TRBJ1-4; D gene: -
CDR3 protein: CASREIAVSSYEQYF; CDR3 DNA: TGTGCCAGCAGAGAGATAGCGGTCAGCTCCTACGAGCAGTACTTC; clone size: many; V gene: TRBV2; J gene: TRBJ2-7; D gene: -
CDR3 protein: CASSLRSSGRTDTQYF; CDR3 DNA: TGTGCCAGCAGCTTGAGGAGCAGCGGGAGAACAGATACGCAGTATTTT; clone size: -; V gene: TRBV5-4; J gene: TRBJ2-3; D gene: TRBD2
CDR3 protein: CASRRDRGYEQYF; CDR3 DNA: TGTGCCAGCAGGAGGGACAGGGGCTACGAGCAGTACTTC; clone size: -; V gene: TRBV6-5; J gene: TRBJ2-7; D gene: TRBD1
CDR3 protein: CASTLLAESTDTQYF; CDR3 DNA: TGCGCCAGCACCTTACTAGCGGAAAGCACAGATACGCAGTATTTT; clone size: -; V gene: TRBV10-2; J gene: TRBJ2-3; D gene: TRBD2